The sequence of this T cell receptor (beta chain) was determined in a study of control samples from healthy donors and cancer patients (dated by TCRdb to about 2020). The library came from the immunoSEQ multiplex PCR assay. Entries here come from immuneACCESS through TCRdb and include only in-frame sequences with V and J called. Some clones fail to appear in such tables; in the studies checked, an unresolved V gene covers under half of the shortfall, and the cause of the remainder is unknown. The sample includes about 160,000 clones, with about 90% observed a single time. 9.5% to 15% of the sample is in the top ten clones. Comment on this clone: No cognate antigen has been identified for it. No base quality information exists; no much larger clone differs at one position.

The TCR was taken from a man aged 25-40 years in good health. Sequenced: blood.

The nucleotide sequence is TGTGCCAGTAGCCTTAGGACAGGGGGCTCTCGGGGCTACACCTTC. It specifies CASSLRTGGSRGYTF. The V and J genes are TRBV19 and TRBJ1-2, with 11 junctional bases fitting TRBD1. According to the germline V gene (reference sequence), CDR1 reads LNHDA and CDR2 reads SQIVND. CDR3 length: 15 amino acids, cysteine to phenylalanine. Only the CDR3 part of the read is kept: 45 bases, read in frame from the first base. The germline V and J ends show losses of 6 bases and 8 bases respectively, and no gene match explains 11 bases of the junction.